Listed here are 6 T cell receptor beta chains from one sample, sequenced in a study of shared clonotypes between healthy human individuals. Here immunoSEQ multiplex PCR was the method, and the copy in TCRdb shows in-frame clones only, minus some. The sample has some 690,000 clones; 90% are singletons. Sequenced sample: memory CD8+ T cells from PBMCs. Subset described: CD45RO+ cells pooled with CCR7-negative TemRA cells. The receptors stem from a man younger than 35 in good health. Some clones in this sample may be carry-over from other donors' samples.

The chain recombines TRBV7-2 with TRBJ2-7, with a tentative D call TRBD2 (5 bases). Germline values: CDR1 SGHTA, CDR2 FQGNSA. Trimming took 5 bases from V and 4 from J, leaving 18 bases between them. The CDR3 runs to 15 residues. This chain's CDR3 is CASSPEDPVVYEQYF. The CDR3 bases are TGTGCCAGCAGCCCGGAGGACCCCGTTGTGTACGAGCAGTACTTC.

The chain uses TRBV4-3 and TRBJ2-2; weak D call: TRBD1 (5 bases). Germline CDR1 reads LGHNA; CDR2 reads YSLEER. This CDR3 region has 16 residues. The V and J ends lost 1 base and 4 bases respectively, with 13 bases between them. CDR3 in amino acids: CASSQVLQVPTGELFF. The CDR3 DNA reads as TGCGCCAGCAGCCAAGTCTTACAGGTACCCACCGGGGAGCTGTTTTTT.

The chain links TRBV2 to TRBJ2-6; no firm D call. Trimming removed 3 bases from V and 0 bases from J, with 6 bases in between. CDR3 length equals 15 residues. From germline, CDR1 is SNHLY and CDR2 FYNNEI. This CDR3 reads CASSDLNSGANVLTF. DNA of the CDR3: TGTGCCAGCAGTGACCTTAACTCTGGGGCCAACGTCCTGACTTTC.

CDR3 amino acids: CSVEVWGYGYTF. The CDR3, as DNA: TGCAGCGTTGAAGTATGGGGGTATGGCTACACCTTC. This chain connects TRBV29-1 to TRBJ1-2, with a possible D match to TRBD1 (5 bases). Deletions cut 1 base from V and 5 bases from J, with 8 bases between. The CDR3 loop spans 12 amino acids. Germline V gives CDR1 SQVTM, CDR2 ANQGSEA.

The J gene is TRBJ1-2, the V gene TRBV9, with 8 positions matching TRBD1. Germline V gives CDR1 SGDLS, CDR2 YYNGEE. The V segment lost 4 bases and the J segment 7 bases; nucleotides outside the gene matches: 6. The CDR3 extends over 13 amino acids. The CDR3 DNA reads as TGTGCCAGCAGCACGGACAGGGCGTCTGGCTACACCTTC. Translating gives CASSTDRASGYTF.

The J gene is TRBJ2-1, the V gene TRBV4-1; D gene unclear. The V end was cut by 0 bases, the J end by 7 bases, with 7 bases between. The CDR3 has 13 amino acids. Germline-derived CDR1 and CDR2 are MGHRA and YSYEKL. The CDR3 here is CASSQEPENEQFF. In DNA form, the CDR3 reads TGCGCCAGCAGCCAAGAGCCAGAAAATGAGCAGTTCTTC.